This TCR beta chain was recorded in a study of cytomegalovirus exposure and HLA in healthy donors. Overall study: A later analysis reported the 100 to 150 validation repertoires used the same platform as the approximately 660 first-cohort repertoires.

CDR3 length: 15 residues. Trimming took off 0 bases at V and 1 base at J, with 9 bases between the two ends. Germline lookup yields CDR1 SGHTA and CDR2 FQGNSA. The protocol was immunoSEQ multiplex PCR, while the TCRdb copy is restricted to in-frame clones and leaves out a portion. Of roughly 200,000 clones in the sample, roughly 86% are singletons; the top ten hold less than 9.5%. The origin of this receptor is a man between 25 and 39 years old in good health and CMV-seropositive. The rearrangement uses TRBV7-2 and TRBJ1-2; D is ambiguous. The sample consisted of PBMCs. CDR3 sequence reads: CASSLAPRSNYGYTF. In DNA form, the CDR3 reads TGTGCCAGCAGCTTAGCCCCTAGGAGTAACTATGGCTACACCTTC.